This TCR beta chain originates from a study of radiation and T cells in renal cell carcinoma. Findings and caveats of the study: No pretreatment tumor biopsies were available for baseline clonotypes. In blood, top tumor clones expanded by 2 weeks, shrinking by 4.

Germline V gene lookup returns CDR1 ENHRY and CDR2 SYGVKD. The CDR3 sequence is 16 residues long. Losses at the gene ends were 0 bases for V and 7 bases for J; bases not matched to a gene: 10. About this clone itself: The antigen is undetermined.

Profiled with immunoSEQ multiplex PCR; TCRdb holds only in-frame clones, not every one. Of some 100,000 clones in the sample, roughly 82% were seen once. Time point denoted: blood 4 weeks post-SBRT, at nephrectomy. Treatment meaning: 15 Gy SBRT to primary tumor, nephrectomy 4 weeks later. Radiation-treated patients gave blood at baseline, week 2 and week 4. The chain employs TRBV10-3 and TRBJ2-7; 9 bases align to TRBD2. This sample comprised blood, obtained from a patient whose treatment included radiotherapy and nephrectomy. This clonotype was sampled from a man in his sixties with renal cell carcinoma. The CDR3 reads CAISESRASGEGEQYF. CDR3 coding DNA: TGTGCCATCAGTGAGTCACGGGCTAGCGGGGAGGGAGAGCAGTACTTC.